The clone carrying this TCR beta chain has only a few counts. This record belongs to a study of human T cells and chemical hapten exposure. Unique molecular identifiers were linked by the library to individual cDNA molecules. MiXCR, applied by TCRdb to the RACE reads, yields one record per CDR3 protein. The data hold some 100,000 distinct CDR3 sequences, with roughly a tenth observed a single time. Time point indicated: patch test 2, 6 weeks after DPC sensitization. Sample treatment: therapeutic diphenylcyclopropenone sensitization with weekly scalp DPC. The ends were cut back, 0 bases at V and 8 bases at J, with 16 bases in the middle. Germline values: CDR1 MNHNS, CDR2 SASEGT. CDR3 size: 15 residues.

This sequence was found in a woman between 40 and 50 years old with alopecia areata. Some clones in this sample may be carry-over from other donors' samples. The source was whole blood, collected in connection with sensitization to the hapten diphenylcyclopropenone (DPC). This rearrangement joins TRBV6-1 to TRBJ1-2, with D unclear. In nucleotides, the CDR3 is TGTGCCAGCAGTGAAGCGCAGTACCGGAATCCCGGCTACACCTTC. Its protein product is CASSEAQYRNPGYTF.